This is a list of T cell receptor beta chains from one sample in a study of T cell repertoires in cytomegalovirus infection. MiXCR, applied by TCRdb to the reads, yields one record per CDR3 protein. Of around 260,000 distinct CDR3 sequences in the sample, less than 9.5% are singletons; the top ten hold approximately 15%. The sequencing sample was made of PBMCs. Receptor source: a human donor in good health (CMV status not recorded). Some clones in this sample may be carry-over from other donors' samples. The CDR3 runs from the conserved cysteine through the conserved F or W. The D gene is left open where the match is weak. Only some rows state a clone size, as once, few, many or a class for expanded clones.

j_gene: TRBJ1-5
v_gene: TRBV7-2
d_gene: NA
abundance: many
CDR3nt: TGTGCCAGCAGCTTAGCGGGTCAGGTCCGTCAGCCCCAGCATTTT
CDR3aa: CASSLAGQVRQPQHF

j_gene: TRBJ1-5
v_gene: TRBV6-6
d_gene: NA
abundance: many
CDR3nt: TGTGCCAGCACCCTACAGGGCAATCAGCCCCAGCATTTT
CDR3aa: CASTLQGNQPQHF

j_gene: TRBJ2-7
v_gene: TRBV4-2
d_gene: NA
abundance: few
CDR3nt: TGTGCCAGCGCTCCTTCTGAACAAGGCTACGAGCAGTACTTC
CDR3aa: CASAPSEQGYEQYF

j_gene: TRBJ1-1
v_gene: TRBV6-2/TRBV6-3
d_gene: TRBD1
abundance: NA
CDR3nt: TGTGCCAGCAGACTAGCCGGGACAGGGGTTACTGAAGCTTTCTTT
CDR3aa: CASRLAGTGVTEAFF

j_gene: TRBJ2-5
v_gene: TRBV7-2
d_gene: NA
abundance: NA
CDR3nt: TGTGCCTCACGACAGACCCACCAAGAGACCCAGTACTTC
CDR3aa: CASRQTHQETQYF

j_gene: TRBJ2-3
v_gene: TRBV7-2
d_gene: NA
abundance: many
CDR3nt: TGTGCCAGCAGCTTTGGCCCCGGAACAGATACGCAGTATTTT
CDR3aa: CASSFGPGTDTQYF

j_gene: TRBJ2-7
v_gene: TRBV12-3/TRBV12-4
d_gene: NA
abundance: many
CDR3nt: TGTGCCAGCAGGGACAGTGGGTCCTCCTACGAGCAGTACTTC
CDR3aa: CASRDSGSSYEQYF

j_gene: TRBJ1-6
v_gene: TRBV3-1
d_gene: NA
abundance: many
CDR3nt: TGTGCCAGCAGCCCGGCGCAGGGGTTGGGTTCACCCCTCCACTTT
CDR3aa: CASSPAQGLGSPLHF

j_gene: TRBJ2-7
v_gene: TRBV20-1
d_gene: NA
abundance: few
CDR3nt: TGCAGTGCTAGAGTTGTCACGGGCGCGGGGGAGCAGTACTTC
CDR3aa: CSARVVTGAGEQYF

j_gene: TRBJ2-2
v_gene: TRBV7-6
d_gene: NA
abundance: many
CDR3nt: TGTGCCAGCAGCCTCATTTTAGGGGCCGGGGAGCTGTTTTTT
CDR3aa: CASSLILGAGELFF

j_gene: TRBJ2-3
v_gene: TRBV19
d_gene: NA
abundance: NA
CDR3nt: TGTGCCAGTAGAGGTAGCGGCAGCACAGATACGCAGTATTTT
CDR3aa: CASRGSGSTDTQYF

j_gene: TRBJ2-2
v_gene: TRBV28
d_gene: NA
abundance: many
CDR3nt: TGTGCCAGCAGTTTGTCGGGCCATCGGATACCGAACACCGGGGAGCTGTTTTTT
CDR3aa: CASSLSGHRIPNTGELFF

j_gene: TRBJ2-7
v_gene: TRBV11-3
d_gene: NA
abundance: few
CDR3nt: TGTGCCAGCATCCCTTCCTGGAGACAGCCGTACTCCTACGAGCAGTACTTC
CDR3aa: CASIPSWRQPYSYEQYF

j_gene: TRBJ1-6
v_gene: TRBV11-3
d_gene: NA
abundance: many
CDR3nt: TGTGCCAGCATCCCCCTCGACCGGCAGGGGCCCTACTATAATTCACCCCTCCACTTT
CDR3aa: CASIPLDRQGPYYNSPLHF

j_gene: TRBJ2-2
v_gene: TRBV6-4
d_gene: TRBD2
abundance: NA
CDR3nt: TGTGCCAGCAGTGCTAGCGGGGACACCGGGGAGCTGTTTTTT
CDR3aa: CASSASGDTGELFF

j_gene: TRBJ1-4
v_gene: TRBV19
d_gene: NA
abundance: NA
CDR3nt: TGTGCCAGTACAGGGAAGGGAGAAAATGAAAAACTGTTTTTT
CDR3aa: CASTGKGENEKLFF

j_gene: TRBJ2-2
v_gene: TRBV12-3/TRBV12-4
d_gene: NA
abundance: few
CDR3nt: TGTGCCAGCAGCCGAAATCGGGGTACCGGGGAGCTGTTTTTT
CDR3aa: CASSRNRGTGELFF

j_gene: TRBJ1-2
v_gene: TRBV7-2
d_gene: TRBD1
abundance: many
CDR3nt: TGTGCCAGCAGCTTCGGACAGGGAGAGCATGGCTACACCTTC
CDR3aa: CASSFGQGEHGYTF

j_gene: TRBJ2-3
v_gene: TRBV7-2
d_gene: TRBD2
abundance: many
CDR3nt: TGTGCCAGCAGCCCGAGGACTAGCGGGGGGACAGATACGCAGTATTTT
CDR3aa: CASSPRTSGGTDTQYF

j_gene: TRBJ1-1
v_gene: TRBV11-2
d_gene: NA
abundance: many
CDR3nt: TGTGCCAGCAGCTTCGCCATCGCTGAAGCTTTCTTT
CDR3aa: CASSFAIAEAFF

j_gene: TRBJ1-4
v_gene: TRBV29-1
d_gene: NA
abundance: many
CDR3nt: TGCAGCGTCCCGGGACACGAGGAACTGTTTTTT
CDR3aa: CSVPGHEELFF

j_gene: TRBJ2-2
v_gene: TRBV7-6
d_gene: TRBD2
abundance: many
CDR3nt: TGTGCCAGCAGCGCCACTAGCGGGAGTGCCGGGGAGCTGTTTTTT
CDR3aa: CASSATSGSAGELFF

j_gene: TRBJ1-6
v_gene: TRBV30
d_gene: NA
abundance: few
CDR3nt: TGTGCCTGGAGCGTAGCGATGACCTGGCCTCGATTGAATTCACCCCTCCACTTT
CDR3aa: CAWSVAMTWPRLNSPLHF

j_gene: TRBJ1-6
v_gene: TRBV20-1
d_gene: NA
abundance: NA
CDR3nt: TGCAGTGCCGAGTTCAGACGGAATTCACCCCTCCACTTT
CDR3aa: CSAEFRRNSPLHF

j_gene: TRBJ1-5
v_gene: TRBV5-1
d_gene: NA
abundance: few
CDR3nt: TGCGCCAGCAGCTTGGGCCCCCAAGCAAATCAGCCCCAGCATTTT
CDR3aa: CASSLGPQANQPQHF

j_gene: TRBJ2-3
v_gene: TRBV6-5
d_gene: NA
abundance: few
CDR3nt: TGTGCCAGCAGCCGACGCCCCAGGGAGGGGGCAGATACGCAGTATTTT
CDR3aa: CASSRRPREGADTQYF

j_gene: TRBJ1-1
v_gene: TRBV14
d_gene: TRBD1
abundance: NA
CDR3nt: TGTGCCAGCAGCCAAATCGGACAGGGGAACACTGAAGCTTTCTTT
CDR3aa: CASSQIGQGNTEAFF

j_gene: TRBJ2-5
v_gene: TRBV7-8
d_gene: TRBD1
abundance: many
CDR3nt: TGTGCCAGCAGCCAACAAGGACAGGGGGCTAGGGAGACCCAGTACTTC
CDR3aa: CASSQQGQGARETQYF

j_gene: TRBJ1-3
v_gene: TRBV5-6
d_gene: NA
abundance: NA
CDR3nt: TGTGCCAGCAGCCGGGGCATGGGCACGCGCTCTGGAAACACCATATATTTT
CDR3aa: CASSRGMGTRSGNTIYF

j_gene: TRBJ1-2
v_gene: TRBV12-3/TRBV12-4
d_gene: NA
abundance: few
CDR3nt: TGTGCCTCCGTGCGGGGGGCGGGCTATGGCTACACCTTC
CDR3aa: CASVRGAGYGYTF

j_gene: TRBJ2-5
v_gene: TRBV7-9
d_gene: NA
abundance: few
CDR3nt: TGTGCCAGCAGCTTAGTAGGGACAGAGACCCAGTACTTC
CDR3aa: CASSLVGTETQYF

j_gene: TRBJ1-2
v_gene: TRBV7-3
d_gene: TRBD1
abundance: many
CDR3nt: TGTGCCAGCAGTCCAACAGGGGTTTCGAACTATGGCTACACCTTC
CDR3aa: CASSPTGVSNYGYTF

j_gene: TRBJ2-5
v_gene: TRBV2
d_gene: NA
abundance: few
CDR3nt: TGTGCCACCCGGTTTTCGCTGGGTTTGGAGACCCAGTACTTC
CDR3aa: CATRFSLGLETQYF

j_gene: TRBJ2-7
v_gene: TRBV18
d_gene: TRBD2
abundance: NA
CDR3nt: TGTGCCAGCTCAAGCGGGAGGGTCTACGAGCAGTACTTC
CDR3aa: CASSSGRVYEQYF

j_gene: TRBJ1-2
v_gene: TRBV7-2
d_gene: NA
abundance: many
CDR3nt: TGTGCCAGCAGCTTTGGGCAGGGCATAGGCTACACCTTC
CDR3aa: CASSFGQGIGYTF

j_gene: TRBJ2-5
v_gene: TRBV29-1
d_gene: NA
abundance: NA
CDR3nt: TGCAGCGTTGAAGCCCGTGATAATGGTAACAGGGAGACCCAGTACTTC
CDR3aa: CSVEARDNGNRETQYF

j_gene: TRBJ2-2
v_gene: TRBV29-1
d_gene: TRBD1
abundance: many
CDR3nt: TGCAGCGTTGAAGACAGGGGGCAAATCGGGGAGCTGTTTTTT
CDR3aa: CSVEDRGQIGELFF

j_gene: TRBJ2-5
v_gene: TRBV7-8
d_gene: NA
abundance: few
CDR3nt: TGTGCCAGCAGATCACAGGGCGTAGAGACCCAGTACTTC
CDR3aa: CASRSQGVETQYF

j_gene: TRBJ1-1
v_gene: TRBV7-9
d_gene: NA
abundance: few
CDR3nt: TGTGCCCCCGGGGGGGGGGACACTGAAGCTTTCTTT
CDR3aa: CAPGGGDTEAFF

j_gene: TRBJ2-5
v_gene: TRBV7-8
d_gene: NA
abundance: many
CDR3nt: TGTGCCAGCAGTCAGGGGGGCGGGAAAGAGACCCAGTACTTC
CDR3aa: CASSQGGGKETQYF

j_gene: TRBJ2-7
v_gene: TRBV3-1
d_gene: NA
abundance: few
CDR3nt: TGTGCCAGCAGCCAGGCCGTCGGTGGGCGATCCTACGAGCAGTACTTC
CDR3aa: CASSQAVGGRSYEQYF

j_gene: TRBJ1-5
v_gene: TRBV28
d_gene: TRBD1
abundance: NA
CDR3nt: TGTGCCAGCAGTTCAACCGGGACAGGGTATCAGCCCCAGCATTTT
CDR3aa: CASSSTGTGYQPQHF